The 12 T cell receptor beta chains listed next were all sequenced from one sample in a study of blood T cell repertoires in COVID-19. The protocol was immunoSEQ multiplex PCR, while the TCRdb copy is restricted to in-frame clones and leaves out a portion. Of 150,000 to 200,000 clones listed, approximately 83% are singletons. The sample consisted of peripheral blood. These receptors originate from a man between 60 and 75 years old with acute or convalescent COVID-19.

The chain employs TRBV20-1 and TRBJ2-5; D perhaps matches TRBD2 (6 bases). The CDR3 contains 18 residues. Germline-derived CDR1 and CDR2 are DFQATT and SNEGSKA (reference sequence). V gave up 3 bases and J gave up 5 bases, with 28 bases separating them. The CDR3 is CSASFSSRLGLSAETQYF. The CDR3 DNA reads TGCAGTGCTAGTTTTAGCAGTAGGTTGGGACTGTCAGCGGAGACCCAGTACTTC.

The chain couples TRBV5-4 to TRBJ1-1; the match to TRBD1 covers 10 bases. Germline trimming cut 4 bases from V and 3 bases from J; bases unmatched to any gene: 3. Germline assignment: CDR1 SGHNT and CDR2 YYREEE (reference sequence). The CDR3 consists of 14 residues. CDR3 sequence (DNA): TGTGCCAGCAGCGAGGGACAGGGGTACACTGAAGCTTTCTTT. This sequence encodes CASSEGQGYTEAFF.

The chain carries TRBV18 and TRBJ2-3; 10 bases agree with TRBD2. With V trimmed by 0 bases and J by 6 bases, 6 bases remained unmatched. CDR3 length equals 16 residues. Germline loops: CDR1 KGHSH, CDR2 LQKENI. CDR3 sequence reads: CASSPPRGLARDTQYF. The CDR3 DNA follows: TGTGCCAGCTCACCACCGCGGGGACTAGCGAGGGATACGCAGTATTTT.

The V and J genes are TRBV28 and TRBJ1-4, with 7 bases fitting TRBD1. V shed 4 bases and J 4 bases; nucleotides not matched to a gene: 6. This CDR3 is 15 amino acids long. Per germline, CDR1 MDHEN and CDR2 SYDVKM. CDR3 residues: CASSSKGAHNEKLFF. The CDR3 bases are TGTGCCAGCAGTTCCAAGGGGGCGCATAATGAAAAACTGTTTTTT.

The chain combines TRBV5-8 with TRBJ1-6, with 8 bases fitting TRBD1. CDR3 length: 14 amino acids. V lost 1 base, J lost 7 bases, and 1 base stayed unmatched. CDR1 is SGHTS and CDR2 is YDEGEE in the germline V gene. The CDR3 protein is CASSLTGGNSPLHF. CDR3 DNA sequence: TGTGCCAGCAGCTTGACAGGGGGGAATTCACCCCTCCACTTT.

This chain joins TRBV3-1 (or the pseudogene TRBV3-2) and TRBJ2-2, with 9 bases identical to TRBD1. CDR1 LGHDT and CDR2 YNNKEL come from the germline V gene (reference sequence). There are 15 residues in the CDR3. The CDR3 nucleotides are TGTGCGAGCGAAAGGGACAGGGTGAACACCGGGGAGCTGTTTTTT. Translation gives CASERDRVNTGELFF.

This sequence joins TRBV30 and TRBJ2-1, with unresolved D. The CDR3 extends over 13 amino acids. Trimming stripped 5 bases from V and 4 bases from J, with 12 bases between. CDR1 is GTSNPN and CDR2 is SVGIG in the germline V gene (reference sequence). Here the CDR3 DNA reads TGTGCCTGGGCCACCTATTCTTACAATGAGCAGTTCTTC. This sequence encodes CAWATYSYNEQFF.

The CDR3 nucleotides read TGTGCCAGCAGTGACCCCAGGGGGGATCAGCCCCAGCATTTT. Translation: CASSDPRGDQPQHF. The chain combines TRBV2 with TRBJ1-5; 7 bases are a match to TRBD1. Trimming removed 3 bases from V and 5 bases from J; junction bases left unmatched: 4. Germline loops: CDR1 SNHLY, CDR2 FYNNEI. The CDR3 consists of 14 residues. Complete variable domain (other parts from reference TRBV2 and TRBJ1-5): EPEVTQTPSHQVTQMGQEVILRCVPISNHLYFYWYRQILGQKVEFLVSFYNNEISEKSEIFDDQFSVERPDGSNFTLKIRSTKLEDSAMYFCASSDPRGDQPQHFGDGTRLSIL.

The DNA of the CDR3 is TGTGCCAGCAGTTACGGGGACAGATACGAGCAGTACTTC. Amino acid sequence: CASSYGDRYEQYF. The chain links TRBV6-5 to TRBJ2-7, with 7 nucleotides matching TRBD1. J was trimmed by 4 bases and V by 2 bases; bases with no gene match: 2. CDR1 and CDR2 (germline): MNHEY, SVGAGI. This CDR3 has 13 residues.

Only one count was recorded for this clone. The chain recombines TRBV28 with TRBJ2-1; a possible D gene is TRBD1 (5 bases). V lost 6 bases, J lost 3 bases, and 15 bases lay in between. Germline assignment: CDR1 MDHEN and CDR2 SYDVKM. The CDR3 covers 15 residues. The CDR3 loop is CASRKGQAHYNEQFF. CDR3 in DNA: TGTGCCAGCAGAAAAGGACAAGCCCACTACAATGAGCAGTTCTTC.

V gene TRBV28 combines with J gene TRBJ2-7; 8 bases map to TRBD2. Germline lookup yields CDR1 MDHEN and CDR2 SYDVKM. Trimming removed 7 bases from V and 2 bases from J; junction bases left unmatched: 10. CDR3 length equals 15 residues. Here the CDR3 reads CASTLSSGGAYEQYF. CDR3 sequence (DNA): TGTGCCAGCACCTTATCGTCGGGGGGGGCCTACGAGCAGTACTTC.

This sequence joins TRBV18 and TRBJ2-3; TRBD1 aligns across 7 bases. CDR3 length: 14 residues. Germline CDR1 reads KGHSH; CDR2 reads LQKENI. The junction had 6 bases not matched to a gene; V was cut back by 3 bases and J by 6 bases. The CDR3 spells CASSPRTGADTQYF. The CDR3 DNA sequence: TGTGCCAGCTCACCCCGGACAGGCGCGGATACGCAGTATTTT.